This note documents a single TCR beta chain sequence. Its antigen is not identified. Germline CDR1 and CDR2: MNHEY and SVGAGI. This CDR3 has 13 residues. Trimming removed 8 bases at V and 2 bases at J, with 10 bases between. The assay was immunoSEQ multiplex PCR, and TCRdb's table has in-frame clones only and misses some. The sample contains 43,000 or so clones, about 88% of which appear only once. This sample was included in a study of OX40 agonist ivuxolimab in advanced cancers. General study findings and limits: By week 6 at 0.1 to 3.0 mg/kg, blood CD4+ and CD8+ T cells had expanded clonally. Some of the lowest clonal expansion was seen in partial responders at 0.1-3.0 mg/kg. Expanded clones were, on average, more numerous among CD8+ T cells than CD4+. There were also nonresponders showing low normalized T-cell clonal expansion.

This chain connects TRBV6-5 to TRBJ2-1; D not resolved. This receptor was obtained from an adult with an advanced solid tumor such as melanoma, head and neck, liver or kidney cancer. The specimen comprised CD4+ or CD8+ T cells sorted from blood, sampled in a trial of the OX40 agonist ivuxolimab. As DNA, the CDR3 is TGTGCCAGCCAAACAAACACCTACAATGAGCAGTTCTTC. This codes for CASQTNTYNEQFF.